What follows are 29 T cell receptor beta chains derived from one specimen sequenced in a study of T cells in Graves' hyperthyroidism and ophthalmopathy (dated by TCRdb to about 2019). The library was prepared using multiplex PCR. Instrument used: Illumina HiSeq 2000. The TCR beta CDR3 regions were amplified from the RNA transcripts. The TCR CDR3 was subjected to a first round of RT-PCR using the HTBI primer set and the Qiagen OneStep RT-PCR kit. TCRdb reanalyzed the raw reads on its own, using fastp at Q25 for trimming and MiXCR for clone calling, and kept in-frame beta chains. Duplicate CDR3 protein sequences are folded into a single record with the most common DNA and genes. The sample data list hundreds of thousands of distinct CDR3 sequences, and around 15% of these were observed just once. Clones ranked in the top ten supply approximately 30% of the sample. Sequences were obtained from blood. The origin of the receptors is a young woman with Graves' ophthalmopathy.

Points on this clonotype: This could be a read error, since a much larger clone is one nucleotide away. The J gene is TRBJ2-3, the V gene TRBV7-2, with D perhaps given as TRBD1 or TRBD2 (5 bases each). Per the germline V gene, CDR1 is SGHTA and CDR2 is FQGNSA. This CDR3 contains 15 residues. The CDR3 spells CASGLDGGWGDTQYF. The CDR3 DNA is TGTGCCAGCGGCTTGGATGGCGGGTGGGGGGATACGCAGTATTTT.

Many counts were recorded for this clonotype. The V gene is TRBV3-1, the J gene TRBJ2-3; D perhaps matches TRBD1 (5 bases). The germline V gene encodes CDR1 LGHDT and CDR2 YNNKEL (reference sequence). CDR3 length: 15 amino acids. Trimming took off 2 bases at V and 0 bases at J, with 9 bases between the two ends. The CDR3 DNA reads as TGTGCCAGCAGCCAACGCGCAGGGAGCACAGATACGCAGTATTTT. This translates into CASSQRAGSTDTQYF.

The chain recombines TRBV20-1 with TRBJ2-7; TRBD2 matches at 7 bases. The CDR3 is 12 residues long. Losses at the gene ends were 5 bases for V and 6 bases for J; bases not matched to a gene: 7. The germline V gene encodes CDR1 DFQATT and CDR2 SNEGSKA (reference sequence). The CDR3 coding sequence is TGCAGTGCTCAGGGCCAGCGGGGCGAGCAGTACTTC. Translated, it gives CSAQGQRGEQYF.

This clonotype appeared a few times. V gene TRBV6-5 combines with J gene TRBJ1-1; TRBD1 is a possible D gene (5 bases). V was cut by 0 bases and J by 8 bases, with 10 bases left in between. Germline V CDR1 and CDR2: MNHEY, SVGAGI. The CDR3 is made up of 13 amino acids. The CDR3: CASSYSRGNEAFF. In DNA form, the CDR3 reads TGTGCCAGCAGTTACTCGAGGGGTAACGAAGCTTTCTTT.

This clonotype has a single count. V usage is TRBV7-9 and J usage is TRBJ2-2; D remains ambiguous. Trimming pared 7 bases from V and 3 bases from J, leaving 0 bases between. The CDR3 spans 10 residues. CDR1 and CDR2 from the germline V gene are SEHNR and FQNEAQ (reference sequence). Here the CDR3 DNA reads TGTGCCAGCAACACCGGGGAGCTGTTTTTT. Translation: CASNTGELFF.

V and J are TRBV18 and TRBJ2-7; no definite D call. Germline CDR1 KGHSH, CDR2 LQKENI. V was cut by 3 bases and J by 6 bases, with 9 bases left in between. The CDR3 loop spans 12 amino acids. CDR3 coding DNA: TGTGCCAGCTCACCGATCGAAGGCGAGCAGTACTTC. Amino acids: CASSPIEGEQYF.

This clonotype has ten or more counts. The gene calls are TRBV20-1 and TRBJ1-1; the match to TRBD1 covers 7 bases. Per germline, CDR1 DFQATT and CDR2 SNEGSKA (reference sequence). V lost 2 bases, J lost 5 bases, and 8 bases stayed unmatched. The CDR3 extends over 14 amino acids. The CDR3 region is CSARRGPSITEAFF. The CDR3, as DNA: TGCAGTGCTAGAAGGGGGCCCAGTATAACTGAAGCTTTCTTT.

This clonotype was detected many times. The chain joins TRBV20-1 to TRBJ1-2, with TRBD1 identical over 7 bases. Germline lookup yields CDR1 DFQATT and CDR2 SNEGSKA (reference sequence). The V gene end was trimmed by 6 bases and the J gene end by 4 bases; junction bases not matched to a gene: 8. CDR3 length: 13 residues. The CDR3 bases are TGCAGTGCGCCTCGACAGGGAGGCTATGGCTACACCTTC. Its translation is CSAPRQGGYGYTF.

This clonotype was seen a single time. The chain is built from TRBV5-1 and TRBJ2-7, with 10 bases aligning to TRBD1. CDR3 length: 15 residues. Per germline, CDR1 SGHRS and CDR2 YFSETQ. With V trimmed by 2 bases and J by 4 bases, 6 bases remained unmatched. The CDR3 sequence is CASSFRDRGPYEQYF. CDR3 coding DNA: TGCGCCAGCAGCTTCCGGGACAGGGGACCTTACGAGCAGTACTTC.

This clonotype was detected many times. CDR3 DNA sequence: TGTGCCAGCAGTGGGCCGGGCACAGATACGCAGTATTTT. It specifies CASSGPGTDTQYF. The chain links TRBV7-2 to TRBJ2-3; D not certain. This CDR3 comprises 13 residues. Per germline, CDR1 SGHTA and CDR2 FQGNSA. Trimming pared 6 bases from V and 1 base from J, leaving 8 bases between.

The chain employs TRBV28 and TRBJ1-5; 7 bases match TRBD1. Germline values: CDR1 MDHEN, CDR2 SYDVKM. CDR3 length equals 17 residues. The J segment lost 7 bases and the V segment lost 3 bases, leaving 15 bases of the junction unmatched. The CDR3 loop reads CASSLTGPGGSRQPQHF. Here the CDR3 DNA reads TGTGCCAGCAGTTTGACAGGGCCAGGGGGAAGTCGGCAGCCCCAGCATTTT.

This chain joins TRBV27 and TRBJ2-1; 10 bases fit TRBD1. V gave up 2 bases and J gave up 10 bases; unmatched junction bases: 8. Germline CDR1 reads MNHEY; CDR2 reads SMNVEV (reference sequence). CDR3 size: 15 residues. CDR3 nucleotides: TGTGCCAGCAGTTTAGCCGGGACAGGGGACTACGAGCAGTTCTTC. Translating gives CASSLAGTGDYEQFF.

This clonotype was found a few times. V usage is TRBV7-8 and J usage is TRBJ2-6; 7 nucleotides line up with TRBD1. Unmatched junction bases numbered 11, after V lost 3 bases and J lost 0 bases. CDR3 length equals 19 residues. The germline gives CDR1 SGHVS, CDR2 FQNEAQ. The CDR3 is CASSLNSGTEISGANVLTF. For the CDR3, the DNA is TGTGCCAGCAGCTTGAACTCCGGGACAGAGATCTCTGGGGCCAACGTCCTGACTTTC.

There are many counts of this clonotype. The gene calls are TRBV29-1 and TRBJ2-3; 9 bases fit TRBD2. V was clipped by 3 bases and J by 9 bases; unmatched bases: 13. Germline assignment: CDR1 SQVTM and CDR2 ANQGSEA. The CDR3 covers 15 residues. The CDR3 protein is CSVETGAGGTGTQYF. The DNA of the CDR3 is TGCAGCGTTGAGACGGGTGCGGGAGGGACGGGAACGCAGTATTTT.

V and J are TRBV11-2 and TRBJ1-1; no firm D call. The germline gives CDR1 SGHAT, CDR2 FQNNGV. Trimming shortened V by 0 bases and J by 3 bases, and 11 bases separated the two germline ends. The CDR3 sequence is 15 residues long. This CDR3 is CASSLDIFGDTEAFF. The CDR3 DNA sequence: TGTGCCAGCAGCTTAGATATTTTCGGGGACACTGAAGCTTTCTTT.

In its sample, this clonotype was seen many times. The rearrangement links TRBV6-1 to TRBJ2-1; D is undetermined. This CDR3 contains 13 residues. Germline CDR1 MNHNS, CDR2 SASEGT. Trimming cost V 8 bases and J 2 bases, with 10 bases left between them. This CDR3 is CASVTHPYNEQFF. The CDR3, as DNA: TGTGCCAGCGTCACTCACCCCTACAATGAGCAGTTCTTC.

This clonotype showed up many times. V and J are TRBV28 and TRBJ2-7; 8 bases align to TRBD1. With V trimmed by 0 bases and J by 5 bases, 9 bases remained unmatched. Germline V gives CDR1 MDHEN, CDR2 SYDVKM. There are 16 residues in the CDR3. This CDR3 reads CASSLWGPRGRNEQYF. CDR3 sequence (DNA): TGTGCCAGCAGTTTATGGGGGCCCAGGGGGCGAAACGAGCAGTACTTC.

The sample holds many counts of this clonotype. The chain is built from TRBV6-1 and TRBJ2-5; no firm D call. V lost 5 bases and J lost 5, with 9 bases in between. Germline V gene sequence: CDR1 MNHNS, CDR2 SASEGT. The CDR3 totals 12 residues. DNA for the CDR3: TGTGCCAGCAGTTCTATAGGGGAGACCCAGTACTTC. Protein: CASSSIGETQYF.

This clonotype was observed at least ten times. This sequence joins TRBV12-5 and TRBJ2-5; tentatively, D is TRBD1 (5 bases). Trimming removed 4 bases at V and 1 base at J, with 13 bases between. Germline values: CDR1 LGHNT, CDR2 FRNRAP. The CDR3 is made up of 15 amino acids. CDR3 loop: CASGSSTASQETQYF. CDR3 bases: TGTGCTAGTGGTTCTTCGACAGCCTCCCAAGAGACCCAGTACTTC.

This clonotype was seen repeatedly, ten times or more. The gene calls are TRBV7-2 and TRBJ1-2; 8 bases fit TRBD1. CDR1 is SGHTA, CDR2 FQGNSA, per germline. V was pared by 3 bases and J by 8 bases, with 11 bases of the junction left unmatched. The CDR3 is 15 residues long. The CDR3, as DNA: TGTGCCAGCAGCTTTATGTGGCAGACAGGGGAAGGCTACACCTTC. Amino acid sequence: CASSFMWQTGEGYTF.

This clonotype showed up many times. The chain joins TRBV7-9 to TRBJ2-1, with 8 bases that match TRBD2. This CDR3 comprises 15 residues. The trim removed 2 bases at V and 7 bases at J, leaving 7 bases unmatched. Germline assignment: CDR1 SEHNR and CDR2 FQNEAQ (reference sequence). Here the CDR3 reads CASSLLAGGMNEQFF. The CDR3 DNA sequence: TGTGCCAGCAGCTTACTGGCGGGAGGTATGAATGAGCAGTTCTTC.

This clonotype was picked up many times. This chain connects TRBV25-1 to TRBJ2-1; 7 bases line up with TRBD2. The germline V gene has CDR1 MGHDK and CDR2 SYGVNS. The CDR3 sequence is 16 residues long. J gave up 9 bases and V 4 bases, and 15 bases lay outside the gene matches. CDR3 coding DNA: TGTGCCAGCAGTGGGCTGACTAGCCCTAATCCCCCTGAGCAGTTCTTC. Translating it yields CASSGLTSPNPPEQFF. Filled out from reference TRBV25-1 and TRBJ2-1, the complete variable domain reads EADIYQTPRYLVIGTGKKITLECSQTMGHDKMYWYQQDPGMELHLIHYSYGVNSTEKGDLSSESTVSRIRTEHFPLTLESARPSHTSQYLCASSGLTSPNPPEQFFGPGTRLTVL.

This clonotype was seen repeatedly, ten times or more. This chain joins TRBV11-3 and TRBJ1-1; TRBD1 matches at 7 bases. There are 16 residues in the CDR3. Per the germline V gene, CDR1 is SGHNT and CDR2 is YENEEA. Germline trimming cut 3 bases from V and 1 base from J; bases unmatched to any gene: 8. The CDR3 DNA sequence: TGTGCCAGCAGCTTTTGGACAGGATGGGGGAACACTGAAGCTTTCTTT. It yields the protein CASSFWTGWGNTEAFF.

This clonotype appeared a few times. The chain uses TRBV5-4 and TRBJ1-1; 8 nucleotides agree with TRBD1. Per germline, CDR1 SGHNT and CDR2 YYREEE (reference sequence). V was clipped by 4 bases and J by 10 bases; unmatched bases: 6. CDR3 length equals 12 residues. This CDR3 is CASSTPGGVAFF. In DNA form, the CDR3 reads TGTGCCAGCAGCACCCCAGGGGGCGTAGCTTTCTTT.

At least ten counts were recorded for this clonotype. The CDR3 loop reads CASRGGRAENNNEQFF. The CDR3 nucleotides read TGTGCCAGCAGGGGGGGTAGGGCGGAGAACAACAATGAGCAGTTCTTC. This chain uses TRBV2 with TRBJ2-1; weak D call: TRBD2 (6 bases). CDR3 size: 16 residues. Deletions cut 6 bases from V and 5 bases from J, with 20 bases between. Germline CDR1 reads SNHLY; CDR2 reads FYNNEI.

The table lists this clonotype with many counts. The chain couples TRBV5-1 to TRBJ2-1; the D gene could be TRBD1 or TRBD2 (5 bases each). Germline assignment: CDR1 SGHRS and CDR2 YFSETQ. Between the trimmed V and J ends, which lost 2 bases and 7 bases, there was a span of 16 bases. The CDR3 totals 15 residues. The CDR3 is CASSLLGATGNEQFF. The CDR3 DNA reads TGCGCCAGCAGCTTATTAGGGGCCACGGGGAATGAGCAGTTCTTC.

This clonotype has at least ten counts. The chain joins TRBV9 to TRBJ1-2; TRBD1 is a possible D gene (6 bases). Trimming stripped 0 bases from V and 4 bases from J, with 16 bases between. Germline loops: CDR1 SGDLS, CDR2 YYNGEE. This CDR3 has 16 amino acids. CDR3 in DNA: TGTGCCAGCAGCGTAGGTTCCTGGGGACAAGTCTATGGCTACACCTTC. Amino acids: CASSVGSWGQVYGYTF.

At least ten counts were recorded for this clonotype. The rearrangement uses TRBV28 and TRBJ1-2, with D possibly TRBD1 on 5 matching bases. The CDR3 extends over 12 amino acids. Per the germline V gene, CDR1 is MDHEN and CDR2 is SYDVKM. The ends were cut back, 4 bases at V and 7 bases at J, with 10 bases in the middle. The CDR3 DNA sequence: TGTGCCAGCAGTTCGGGGGTTAGTGGCTACACCTTC. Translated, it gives CASSSGVSGYTF.

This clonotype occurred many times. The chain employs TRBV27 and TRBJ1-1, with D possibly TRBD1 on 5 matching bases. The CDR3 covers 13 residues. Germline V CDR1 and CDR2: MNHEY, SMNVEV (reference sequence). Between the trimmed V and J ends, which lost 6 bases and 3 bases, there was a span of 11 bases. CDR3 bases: TGTGCCAGCAGGGGAAGGGGCCACACTGAAGCTTTCTTT. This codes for CASRGRGHTEAFF.